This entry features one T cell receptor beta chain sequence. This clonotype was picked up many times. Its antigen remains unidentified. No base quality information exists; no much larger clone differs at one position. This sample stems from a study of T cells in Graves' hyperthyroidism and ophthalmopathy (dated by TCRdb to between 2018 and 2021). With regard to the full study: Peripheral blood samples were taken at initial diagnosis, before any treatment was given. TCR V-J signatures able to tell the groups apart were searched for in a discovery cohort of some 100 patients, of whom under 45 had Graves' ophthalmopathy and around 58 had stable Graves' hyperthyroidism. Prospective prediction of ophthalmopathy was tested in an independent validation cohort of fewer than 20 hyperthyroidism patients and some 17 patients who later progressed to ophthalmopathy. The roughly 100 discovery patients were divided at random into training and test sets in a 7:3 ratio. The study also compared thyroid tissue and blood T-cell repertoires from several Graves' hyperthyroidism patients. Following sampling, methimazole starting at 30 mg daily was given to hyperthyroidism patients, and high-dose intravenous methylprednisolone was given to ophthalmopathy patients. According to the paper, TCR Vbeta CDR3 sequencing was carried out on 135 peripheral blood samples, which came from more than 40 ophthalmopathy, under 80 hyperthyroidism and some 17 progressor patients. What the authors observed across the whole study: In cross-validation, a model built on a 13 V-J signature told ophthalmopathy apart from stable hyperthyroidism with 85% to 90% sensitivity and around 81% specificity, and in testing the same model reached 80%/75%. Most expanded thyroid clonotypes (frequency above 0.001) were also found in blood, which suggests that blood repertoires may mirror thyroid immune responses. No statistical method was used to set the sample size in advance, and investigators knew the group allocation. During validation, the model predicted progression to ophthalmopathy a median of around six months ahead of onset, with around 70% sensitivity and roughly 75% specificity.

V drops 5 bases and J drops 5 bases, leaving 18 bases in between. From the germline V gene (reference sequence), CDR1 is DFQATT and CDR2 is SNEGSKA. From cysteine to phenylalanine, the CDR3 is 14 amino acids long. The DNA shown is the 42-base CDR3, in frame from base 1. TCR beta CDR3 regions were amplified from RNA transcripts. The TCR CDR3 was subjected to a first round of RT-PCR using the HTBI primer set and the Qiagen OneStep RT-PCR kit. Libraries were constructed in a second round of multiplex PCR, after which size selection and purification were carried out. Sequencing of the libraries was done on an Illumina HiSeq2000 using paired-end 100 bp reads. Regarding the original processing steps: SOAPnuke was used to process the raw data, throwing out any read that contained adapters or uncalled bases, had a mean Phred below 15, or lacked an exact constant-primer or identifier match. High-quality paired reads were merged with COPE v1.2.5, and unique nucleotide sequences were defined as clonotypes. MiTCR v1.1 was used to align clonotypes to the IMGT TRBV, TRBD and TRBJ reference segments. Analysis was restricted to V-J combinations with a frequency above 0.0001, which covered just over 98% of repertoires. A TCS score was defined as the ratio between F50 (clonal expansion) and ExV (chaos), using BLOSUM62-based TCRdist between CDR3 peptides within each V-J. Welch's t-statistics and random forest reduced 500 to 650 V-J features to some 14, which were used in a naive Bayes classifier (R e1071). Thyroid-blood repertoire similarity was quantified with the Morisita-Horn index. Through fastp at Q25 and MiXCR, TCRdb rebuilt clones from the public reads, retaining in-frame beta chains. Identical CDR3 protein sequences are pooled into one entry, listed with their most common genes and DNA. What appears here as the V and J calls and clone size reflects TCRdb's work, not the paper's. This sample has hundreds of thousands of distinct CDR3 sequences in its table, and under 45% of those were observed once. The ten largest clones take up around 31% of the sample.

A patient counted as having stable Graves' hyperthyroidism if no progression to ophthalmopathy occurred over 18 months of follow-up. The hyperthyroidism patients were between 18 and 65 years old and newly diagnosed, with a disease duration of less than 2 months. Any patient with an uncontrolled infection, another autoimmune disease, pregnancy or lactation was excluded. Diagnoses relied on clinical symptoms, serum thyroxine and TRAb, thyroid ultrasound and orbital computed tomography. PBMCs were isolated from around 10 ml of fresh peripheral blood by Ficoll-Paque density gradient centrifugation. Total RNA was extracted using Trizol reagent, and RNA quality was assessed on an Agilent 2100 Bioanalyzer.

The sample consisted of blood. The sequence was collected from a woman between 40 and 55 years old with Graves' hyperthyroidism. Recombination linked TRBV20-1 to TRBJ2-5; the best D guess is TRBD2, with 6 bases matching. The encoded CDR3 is CSAAGQGGWETQYF. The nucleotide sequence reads TGCAGTGCTGCGGGTCAGGGAGGATGGGAGACCCAGTACTTC.